The 10 T cell receptor beta chains below all came from one sample that was sequenced in a study of cytomegalovirus exposure and HLA in healthy donors (dated by TCRdb to 2017 to 2019). Libraries were made using the immunoSEQ multiplex PCR assay. The multiplex PCR relied on a mix of 60 forward primers for TCR Vbeta segments and 13 reverse primers for TCR Jbeta segments. TCRdb provides this immuneACCESS table in a form limited to in-frame rearrangements. Some clones are lacking; in checked studies, under half of them reflect an unresolved V gene, and why the rest are absent is not known. The sample table holds about 120,000 clones, of which under 80% were seen once. The top ten constitute roughly 10% of the sample. Sequencing used PBMCs. The receptors were sampled from a woman between 45 and 65 years old in good health and CMV-seropositive.

The chain couples TRBV7-8 to TRBJ2-7, with a weak D call TRBD2 (7 bases). Trimming took off 1 base at V and 3 bases at J, with 13 bases between the two ends. Germline assignment: CDR1 SGHVS and CDR2 FQNEAQ. This CDR3 has 15 residues. CDR3 region: CASSLEHRDYYEQYF. The DNA for the CDR3 is TGTGCCAGCAGCTTAGAACACAGGGACTACTACGAGCAGTACTTC.

The chain recombines TRBV19 with TRBJ1-1; no firm D call. The V end was cut by 3 bases, the J end by 5 bases, with 13 bases between. The CDR3 totals 14 residues. Germline V gene sequence: CDR1 LNHDA, CDR2 SQIVND (reference sequence). DNA of the CDR3: TGTGCCAGTAGTATTGCGGGTAGAGCGACTGAAGCTTTCTTT. As protein: CASSIAGRATEAFF.

For this clone: Other nucleotide sequences from this sample produce the same CDR3. The CDR3 coding sequence is TGCAGCGTTGAAGAGACTAGCCTGAGAGGAGAGACCCAGTACTTC. Translating gives CSVEETSLRGETQYF. The chain combines TRBV29-1 with TRBJ2-5; 7 bases map to TRBD2. The CDR3 is made up of 15 amino acids. Germline loops: CDR1 SQVTM, CDR2 ANQGSEA. V lost 0 bases and J lost 4; bases outside the gene matches: 8.

The rearrangement links TRBV19 to TRBJ1-2; 7 bases map to TRBD1. CDR1 LNHDA and CDR2 SQIVND come from the germline V gene (reference sequence). The CDR3 sequence is 17 residues long. V dropped 3 bases and J dropped 4; count of bases not matched to a gene: 14. The CDR3, as DNA: TGTGCCAGTAGTATTGGGGACAGTCACCGCCTTGGCTATGGCTACACCTTC. It translates to CASSIGDSHRLGYGYTF.

This sequence joins TRBV6-6 and TRBJ2-7; 8 bases match TRBD1. The germline V gene has CDR1 MNHNY and CDR2 SVGAGI (reference sequence). V was clipped by 7 bases and J by 3 bases; unmatched bases: 8. This CDR3 is built from 14 residues. The CDR3 nucleotides read TGTGCCAGCACTAGGACAGGGAACGACTACGAGCAGTACTTC. Translated: CASTRTGNDYEQYF.

This clone was recorded a few times. The chain joins TRBV7-3 to TRBJ2-6, with no clear D. Germline V gives CDR1 SGHTA, CDR2 FQGTGA. This CDR3 is 15 amino acids long. V shed 5 bases and J shed 0 bases, with 8 bases lying between them. As DNA, the CDR3 is TGTGCCAGCAGCCCTTACAACTCTGGGGCCAACGTCCTGACTTTC. Translating it yields CASSPYNSGANVLTF.

V is TRBV28 and J is TRBJ1-2; 7 bases line up with TRBD1. The V gene end was trimmed by 5 bases and the J gene end by 4 bases; junction bases not matched to a gene: 13. CDR1 and CDR2 (germline): MDHEN, SYDVKM. The CDR3 sequence is 16 residues long. The CDR3 is CASSQSSGTVVYGYTF. CDR3 nucleotide sequence: TGTGCCAGCAGTCAATCTTCCGGGACAGTAGTCTATGGCTACACCTTC.

The rearrangement uses TRBV5-6 and TRBJ2-7; D may be TRBD1 (5 bases). Germline V lookup: CDR1 SGHDT, CDR2 YYEEEE. With 2 bases removed from V and 3 bases from J, the gap between germline ends came to 9 bases. The CDR3 spans 13 residues. CDR3 bases: TGTGCCAGCAGCTTAGGGGTGAACTACGAGCAGTACTTC. Translated: CASSLGVNYEQYF.

V usage is TRBV7-9 and J usage is TRBJ2-5, with 11 bases matching TRBD2. Per germline, CDR1 SEHNR and CDR2 FQNEAQ (reference sequence). Trimming took 6 bases from V and 5 from J; bases not matched to a gene: 11. This CDR3 region has 16 residues. The CDR3 DNA follows: TGTGCCAGCAGGCTACTAGCGGGAGAACGGGTGGAGACCCAGTACTTC. Protein product: CASRLLAGERVETQYF. Combining the CDR3 with reference TRBV7-9 and TRBJ2-5 gives the whole variable domain DTGVSQNPRHKITKRGQNVTFRCDPISEHNRLYWYRQTLGQGPEFLTYFQNEAQLEKSRLLSDRFSAERPKGSFSTLEIQRTEQGDSAMYLCASRLLAGERVETQYFGPGTRLLVL.

The chain recombines TRBV6-5 with TRBJ1-2; tentative D call: TRBD1 (5 bases). Trimming stripped 9 bases from V and 7 bases from J, with 18 bases between. Germline loops: CDR1 MNHEY, CDR2 SVGAGI. This CDR3 is 13 amino acids long. The CDR3 region is CASKKGQEPGYTF. CDR3 in DNA: TGTGCCAGTAAAAAGGGGCAGGAGCCTGGCTACACCTTC.